This T cell receptor (beta chain) was sequenced during a study of T-cell reconstitution after alpha-beta-depleted transplantation in children. Construction of the TCRbeta library involved unique molecular identifiers. Via MiXCR, TCRdb re-called the PCR reads, giving one row per CDR3 protein. The sample lists under 250,000 distinct CDR3 sequences, approximately 6.9% occurring once. With 5 bases clipped from V and 5 bases from J, the junction kept 7 bases outside the gene matches. CDR1 is SGHTA, CDR2 FQGNSA, per germline. The CDR3 sequence is 15 residues long. This clonotype was detected only a few times.

The receptor comes from a boy aged 2 to 10 with acute lymphoblastic leukemia, due to receive a stem cell transplant. The sample in question was PBMCs, obtained before TCRalphabeta/CD19-depleted stem cell transplant. The J gene is TRBJ2-2, the V gene TRBV7-2, with 8 bases aligning to TRBD1. In DNA, the CDR3 is TGTGCCAGCAGCCTGGCCAGGGGGCGGACCGGGGAGCTGTTTTTT. Amino acids: CASSLARGRTGELFF.